The TCR beta chain under discussion was sequenced for a study of CD8+CD57+ T cells in acquired aplastic anemia (dated 2018 in TCRdb). For context, the study as a whole: DNA extracted from sorted CD4+ and CD8+ cells had a mean of about 3.2 ug, with a range of roughly 0.19 to 27.4 ug. CD8+CD57+ expansion was defined as a frequency above the mean frequency observed in healthy subjects. Broad study findings and their caveats: Patients and healthy controls showed no significant difference in CD8+ Simpson's diversity (P=0.060). Some 30 CD8+ CDR3 sequences were found to be shared between patients and controls, but these sequences appeared to be highly expressed in patients and within the immunodominant clones of the patients.

Worth noting for this clonotype: Its antigen remains unidentified. Base quality data are lacking; no much larger clone is found one base away.

TCR beta VDJ combination and CDR3 sequence profiling used genomic DNA as the template. An Illumina HiSeq 2000 was the platform used for TCR repertoire sequencing. The study's own analysis went as follows. TRBV/TRBJ rearrangement plots, CDR3 size and DJ length profiles, and Simpson's diversity index were used to evaluate the repertoires. The most abundant DNA sequence in the deep sequencing data was defined as the immunodominant clone. CDR3 amino acid sequences were screened for sharing across subjects and compared with published repertoires and the VDJdb database. TCRdb trimmed public reads at Q25 via fastp, called clones via MiXCR and kept in-frame beta chains. Records with the same CDR3 protein are collapsed into one entry carrying the most frequent genes and DNA. These V and J calls derive from TCRdb rather than the authors' analysis. The sample table records around 150,000 distinct CDR3 sequences; less than 50% of these occur just once. The leading ten clones occupy about 31% of the sample.

The patients picked for sequencing were ones in whom flow cytometry had shown an expansion of CD8+CD57+ cells. All patients had severe acquired aplastic anemia diagnosed by International Study of Aplastic Anemia and Agranulocytosis and Camitta criteria. No therapy had been received by the patients at the time of blood sampling. TCR repertoires of sorted CD4+ and CD8+ blood T cells from severe aplastic anemia patients and healthy subjects were deep-sequenced in the study. Patients were enrolled in the USA under clinicaltrials.gov protocols 00001620, 01623167, 00001397, 00071045, 00081523 and 00961064. Ficoll-Paque density gradient centrifugation was used to isolate peripheral blood mononuclear cells. Before DNA extraction, CD4+ and CD8+ T cells were sorted with FACS or magnetic beads. CDR1 and CDR2 are read off the germline V gene (reference sequence) as LNHDA and SQIVND. Cut back by 5 bases and 5 bases, the V and J ends lie 16 bases apart. Its CDR3 holds 15 amino acids, cysteine through phenylalanine. CDR3 DNA only is kept here, 45 bases in frame from base 1.

This chain joins TRBV19 to TRBJ2-1; the D gene cannot be named for sure. Sequenced: sorted CD4+, CD8+, or CD8+CD57+ T cells (not recorded which) from PBMCs. This TCR was sampled from a human donor with aplastic anemia. This receptor carries the CDR3 CASSFGALLNNEQFF. The DNA sequence reads TGTGCCAGTAGTTTCGGAGCCCTCCTTAACAATGAGCAGTTCTTC.